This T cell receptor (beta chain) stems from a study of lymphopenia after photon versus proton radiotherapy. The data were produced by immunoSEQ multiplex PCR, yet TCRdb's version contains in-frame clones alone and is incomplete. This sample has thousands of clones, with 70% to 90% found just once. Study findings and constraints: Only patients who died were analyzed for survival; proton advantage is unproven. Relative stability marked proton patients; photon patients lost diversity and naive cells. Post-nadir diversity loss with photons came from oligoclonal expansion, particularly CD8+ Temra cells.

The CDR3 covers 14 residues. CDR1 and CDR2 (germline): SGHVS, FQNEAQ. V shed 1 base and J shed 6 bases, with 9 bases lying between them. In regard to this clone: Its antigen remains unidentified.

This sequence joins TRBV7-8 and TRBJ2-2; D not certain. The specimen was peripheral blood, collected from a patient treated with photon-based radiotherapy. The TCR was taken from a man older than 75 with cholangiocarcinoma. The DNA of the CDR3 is TGTGCCAGCAGCTTAGGAACCCTTCCCGGGGAGCTGTTTTTT. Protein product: CASSLGTLPGELFF.